The rows below give T cell receptor beta chains drawn from one sample of a study of neurological immune-mediated disorders. TCRdb re-called the 5' RACE reads with MiXCR, one entry per CDR3 protein. The table records about 50,000 distinct CDR3 sequences, 16% of them present only once. Sequencing used PBMCs. Receptors originate from a man between 60 and 75 years old in good health. CDR3s include the opening cysteine and the closing phenylalanine or tryptophan. Fields, in order: V gene, D gene, clone size, J gene, CDR3 protein, CDR3 DNA. The D gene is left open where the match is weak. Size is stated for part of the rows, as once, few or many counts, or as a class when the clone is expanded.

TRBV24-1	.	.	TRBJ2-6	CATSLTGQANVLTF	TGTGCCACCAGTCTAACGGGGCAGGCCAACGTCCTGACTTTC
TRBV27	TRBD2	many	TRBJ2-1	CASSFLAGVHNEQFF	TGTGCCAGCAGTTTCCTAGCGGGAGTGCACAATGAGCAGTTCTTC
TRBV5-1	.	many	TRBJ1-2	CASSLAGRPNYGYTF	TGCGCCAGCAGCTTGGCTGGACGGCCCAACTATGGCTACACCTTC
TRBV12-3/TRBV12-4	TRBD1	.	TRBJ2-3	CASSRDRISTDTQYF	TGTGCCAGCAGTAGGGACAGGATCAGCACAGATACGCAGTATTTT
TRBV7-8	.	many	TRBJ2-2	CASSHRGMGELFF	TGTGCCAGCAGCCATAGGGGAATGGGGGAGCTGTTTTTT
TRBV7-2	.	many	TRBJ2-1	CASSLAAAGNEQFF	TGTGCCAGCAGCTTAGCGGCAGCGGGCAATGAGCAGTTCTTC
TRBV5-1	TRBD2	many	TRBJ2-1	CASSLNSGSNYEQFF	TGCGCCAGCAGCTTGAATAGCGGGAGTAACTATGAGCAGTTCTTC
TRBV7-8	TRBD1	.	TRBJ2-7	CASSQSGTGRHEQYF	TGTGCCAGCAGCCAGTCCGGGACAGGGCGACACGAGCAGTACTTC
TRBV28	TRBD2	many	TRBJ2-3	CASRLAGGPTDTQYF	TGTGCCAGCCGACTAGCGGGAGGGCCCACAGATACGCAGTATTTT
TRBV5-5	.	many	TRBJ2-1	CASSLGLLNNEQFF	TGTGCCAGCAGCTTGGGATTACTCAACAATGAGCAGTTCTTC
TRBV28	.	many	TRBJ2-7	CASSLSGSSYEQYF	TGTGCCAGCAGTTTAAGTGGAAGCTCCTACGAGCAGTACTTC
TRBV7-2	TRBD2	many	TRBJ2-7	CASSLGGSGLYEQYF	TGTGCCAGCAGCTTAGGTGGTAGCGGGTTATACGAGCAGTACTTC
TRBV5-1	TRBD1	many	TRBJ2-7	CASSDLQGAREQYF	TGCGCCAGCAGCGATTTACAGGGGGCACGAGAGCAGTACTTC
TRBV29-1	.	many	TRBJ1-1	CSAREQGFTEAFF	TGCAGCGCCCGAGAACAGGGCTTCACTGAAGCTTTCTTT
TRBV5-1	.	many	TRBJ2-1	CASSSGTQYNEQFF	TGCGCCAGCAGCTCAGGGACCCAGTACAATGAGCAGTTCTTC
TRBV7-9	TRBD1	many	TRBJ2-7	CASSWGQSLSRDEQYF	TGTGCCAGCAGCTGGGGACAGAGCCTCTCGAGGGACGAGCAGTACTTC
TRBV6-5	.	many	TRBJ1-4	CASRAGGPWVRGRTDEKLFF	TGTGCCAGCAGGGCCGGCGGTCCTTGGGTCAGGGGACGAACAGATGAAAAACTGTTTTTT
TRBV5-1	.	.	TRBJ1-4	CASRRGEPNEKLFF	TGCGCCAGCAGGAGAGGGGAACCTAATGAAAAACTGTTTTTT
TRBV29-1	.	many	TRBJ2-7	CSVAGPRGTYEQYF	TGCAGCGTTGCAGGGCCTCGGGGCACCTACGAGCAGTACTTC
TRBV18	.	many	TRBJ2-5	CASSPPAETQYF	TGTGCCAGCTCACCACCGGCGGAGACCCAGTACTTC
TRBV12-3/TRBV12-4	.	many	TRBJ2-1	CASTPGAYYNEQFF	TGTGCCAGCACCCCAGGGGCGTATTACAATGAGCAGTTCTTC
TRBV30	.	few	TRBJ1-4	CAWSVAHGEEKLFF	TGTGCCTGGAGTGTGGCTCATGGGGAGGAAAAACTGTTTTTT
TRBV19	.	.	TRBJ1-5	CASSIARNDGNQPQHF	TGTGCCAGTAGTATAGCCCGGAATGACGGCAATCAGCCCCAGCATTTT
TRBV28	TRBD2	.	TRBJ2-7	CASRLGGAGGVEQYF	TGTGCCAGCAGGCTCGGAGGGGCGGGAGGAGTCGAGCAGTACTTC
TRBV7-9	TRBD1	.	TRBJ1-3	CASFTLRTGDESGNTIYF	TGTGCCAGCTTCACCCTTCGGACAGGGGACGAATCTGGAAACACCATATATTTT
TRBV19	.	.	TRBJ1-3	CASSIPRQPTEGNTIYF	TGTGCCAGTAGTATCCCGCGTCAGCCGACGGAGGGAAACACCATATATTTT
TRBV20-1	.	many	TRBJ2-5	CSASLRTGQETQYF	TGCAGTGCTAGTCTCCGTACGGGCCAAGAGACCCAGTACTTC
TRBV7-9	.	.	TRBJ2-3	CASTPPGVTDTQYF	TGTGCCAGTACCCCCCCGGGGGTAACAGATACGCAGTATTTT
TRBV14	TRBD1	.	TRBJ1-1	CASRGLRTGNTEAFF	TGTGCCAGCAGAGGACTTCGGACAGGGAACACTGAAGCTTTCTTT
TRBV5-6	.	many	TRBJ2-5	CASSALVGVPGETQYF	TGTGCCAGCAGCGCCTTAGTCGGGGTACCGGGGGAGACCCAGTACTTC
TRBV5-6	TRBD2	many	TRBJ2-7	CASSAGLAAYEQYF	TGTGCCAGCAGCGCCGGACTAGCGGCCTACGAGCAGTACTTC
TRBV5-1	TRBD1	many	TRBJ2-1	CASSLTWDRGTNEQFF	TGCGCCAGCAGCTTGACGTGGGACAGGGGCACCAATGAGCAGTTCTTC
TRBV29-1	TRBD1	many	TRBJ2-2	CSVPGQGRTGELFF	TGCAGCGTGCCCGGACAGGGGAGGACCGGGGAGCTGTTTTTT
TRBV20-1	.	many	TRBJ2-3	CSVEPRDSSTDTQYF	TGCAGTGTGGAACCTCGGGACTCGAGCACAGATACGCAGTATTTT
TRBV7-6	TRBD1	few	TRBJ2-7	CASSPDRSAGEQYF	TGTGCCAGCAGTCCGGACAGGTCGGCGGGCGAGCAGTACTTC
TRBV6-1	.	many	TRBJ1-1	CASRNTVATEAFF	TGTGCCAGCAGGAATACAGTGGCCACTGAAGCTTTCTTT
TRBV19	TRBD2	.	TRBJ2-7	CASSTPSAGGYEQYF	TGTGCCAGTAGTACCCCCTCAGCGGGAGGCTACGAGCAGTACTTC